These 9 T cell receptor beta chains were sequenced from one sample in a study of control samples from healthy donors and cancer patients. Profiling relied on immunoSEQ multiplex PCR, and the TCRdb table lists in-frame clones only, not all of them. The data show around 28,000 clones, with about 87% seen just once and 1.5% to 2% held by the top ten. The sequenced material came from PBMCs. These receptors came from a woman in her 40s with lung cancer.

This clone showed up just once. The CDR3 protein is CASSSELNTEAFF. Written as DNA, the CDR3 is TGTGCCAGCAGTTCAGAGCTGAACACTGAAGCTTTCTTT. The chain carries TRBV6-4 and TRBJ1-1, with no clear D. CDR3 length equals 13 residues. The germline CDR1 and CDR2 sequences are MRHNA and SNTAGT. V shed 5 bases and J shed 0 bases, with 7 bases lying between them.

This rearrangement joins TRBV24-1 to TRBJ2-1; unclear D gene. Trimming took 6 bases from V and 1 from J, leaving 6 bases between them. Germline CDR1 and CDR2: KGHDR and SFDVKD. The CDR3 runs 13 residues. CDR3 DNA sequence: TGTGCCACCAGTAGGGTATCCTACAATGAGCAGTTCTTC. As protein: CATSRVSYNEQFF.

The chain uses TRBV4-2 and TRBJ1-2; 10 bases map to TRBD1. The germline V gene encodes CDR1 LGHNA and CDR2 YNFKEQ. V was pared by 0 bases and J by 4 bases, with 11 bases of the junction left unmatched. The CDR3 runs 18 residues. The CDR3 DNA reads as TGTGCCAGCAGCCAAGATCTCCCCGGACAGGGGGGGATCTATGGCTACACCTTC. This sequence encodes CASSQDLPGQGGIYGYTF.

The CDR3 sequence: CASSPSRDLNTGELFF. As DNA, the CDR3 is TGTGCCAGCAGCCCTAGCCGGGACCTCAACACCGGGGAGCTGTTTTTT. The chain carries TRBV4-2 and TRBJ2-2; either TRBD1 or TRBD2 may supply D (5 bases each). Deletions cut 4 bases from V and 2 bases from J, with 14 bases between. Per the germline V gene, CDR1 is LGHNA and CDR2 is YNFKEQ. The CDR3 contains 16 residues.

The CDR3 DNA follows: TGTGCCAGCAGTTACTCAGCGGGGAGTGTAGATACGCAGTATTTT. This codes for CASSYSAGSVDTQYF. The chain joins TRBV6-5 to TRBJ2-3, with 7 bases identical to TRBD2. The CDR3 has 15 residues. Germline trimming cut 0 bases from V and 5 bases from J; bases unmatched to any gene: 5. Germline lookup yields CDR1 MNHEY and CDR2 SVGAGI.

The chain links TRBV5-6 to TRBJ1-2; D remains unclear. The CDR3 length is 12 residues. The V gene lost 9 bases and the J gene lost 2 bases, with 11 bases spanning the gap. In germline, CDR1 is SGHDT, CDR2 YYEEEE. The CDR3 DNA follows: TGTGCCATTCCGGTAGGGAACTATGGCTACACCTTC. It codes for CAIPVGNYGYTF.

This clone has a single count. The chain employs TRBV19 and TRBJ1-2; D is ambiguous. There are 12 residues in the CDR3. V gave up 9 bases and J gave up 8 bases, with 16 bases separating them. Germline V lookup: CDR1 LNHDA, CDR2 SQIVND (reference sequence). CDR3 nucleotides: TGTGCCAGCAAGGGCTCTTTCGGCGGCTACACCTTC. Translation: CASKGSFGGYTF.

The chain links TRBV3-1 (or the pseudogene TRBV3-2) to TRBJ2-7; D tentatively fits TRBD1 or TRBD2 (5 bases each). Germline V CDR1 and CDR2: LGHDT, YNNKEL (reference sequence). Trimming took off 1 base at V and 6 bases at J, with 16 bases between the two ends. The CDR3 has 15 residues. In nucleotides, the CDR3 is TGTGCCAGCAGCCAAGCGCCCGGGGCCGGTACCGAGCAGTACTTC. Translating it yields CASSQAPGAGTEQYF.

This clone was counted only a few times. V is TRBV9 and J is TRBJ2-3, with 13 bases that match TRBD2. The CDR3 loop spans 16 amino acids. Trimming at V came to 3 bases and at J to 3 bases, leaving 4 bases not matched to a gene. Germline CDR1 is SGDLS and CDR2 is YYNGEE. The CDR3 sequence: CASSAGLAGKTDTQYF. CDR3 coding DNA: TGTGCCAGCAGCGCGGGACTAGCGGGGAAGACAGATACGCAGTATTTT. Complete variable domain (other parts from reference TRBV9 and TRBJ2-3): DSGVTQTPKHLITATGQRVTLRCSPRSGDLSVYWYQQSLDQGLQFLIQYYNGEERAKGNILERFSAQQFPDLHSELNLSSLELGDSALYFCASSAGLAGKTDTQYFGPGTRLTVL.